This TCR beta chain stems from a study of blood T cell repertoires in COVID-19 (dated by TCRdb to about 2020). Regarding the study in general: Samples covering the acute and convalescent phases of COVID-19 were provided by collaborators in the United States, Italy and Spain. The prospective study material was composed of cDNA or gDNA derived from T cells, B-cell-depleted T cells, or PBMCs. Subjects who had been exposed to COVID-19, were actively infected with it, or had recovered from it provided the deeply sampled blood TCRbeta repertoires that made up the dataset. The repertoires were made available in a free public database intended to serve as a resource for research on the immune response to SARS-CoV-2. The samples were drawn from the first 160 participants of the ongoing ImmuneRACE study and from about 1,200 subjects provided by 6 global collaborators. Sample metadata almost always included a de-identified subject ID, COVID-19 status, age in years and sex. Where HLA class I and class II types were available, the types were taken from metadata supplied by the sample provider, not from assay-based typing.

Ends trimmed: V by 4 bases, J by 2 bases; bases unmatched to a gene: 17. The CDR3 runs 19 amino acids, cysteine and phenylalanine included. Kept here is only the CDR3 DNA, which spans 57 bases and is read in frame from base 1. Reading the germline V gene gives CDR1 SQVTM and CDR2 ANQGSEA. Here is what the overall study found, with its caveats: The amount of clinical and demographic metadata varied by source and participant and was provided uncurated.

As concerns this clone: There is no known antigen for this receptor. No qualities accompany the bases; no much larger clone lies one base away.

Whole blood was collected in K2EDTA tubes by collaborating institutions according to the institutions' own protocols. For TCRbeta analysis, collaborators shipped samples as frozen whole blood, isolated PBMCs, or DNA extracted from either of those sample types. TCRbeta CDR3 regions were amplified from genomic DNA using the immunoSEQ Assay, a bias-controlled multiplex PCR. Concerning the study's data processing: Nucleated cell counts per sample were estimated from amplification of reference gene primers within the assay. To quantify the absolute abundance of each unique TCRbeta CDR3 rearrangement, sequence reads were collapsed and filtered. For each sample, productive Simpson clonality was calculated as the square root of Simpson's diversity index across productive rearrangements. Entries here come from immuneACCESS through TCRdb and include only in-frame sequences with V and J called. Some clones fail to appear in such tables; in the studies checked, an unresolved V gene covers under half of the shortfall, and the cause of the remainder is unknown. The V and J calls and clone size come from that table; D and trimming were worked out from the DNA. This sample has 250,000 to 350,000 clones in its table, and around 90% of those were observed once. Roughly 2.3% of the sample lies in the top ten.

This TCR came from a young man with active or convalescent COVID-19. The V and J segments used are TRBV29-1 and TRBJ2-2; 9 central nucleotides agree with TRBD1. The sequencing input was peripheral blood. CDR3 protein: CSVGGGQGSIELNTGELFF. The DNA is as follows: TGCAGCGTTGGGGGAGGACAGGGGTCGATTGAGTTAAACACCGGGGAGCTGTTTTTT.